This T cell receptor (beta chain) was recorded in a study of neurological immune-mediated disorders. TCRdb re-called the 5' RACE reads with MiXCR, one entry per CDR3 protein. The sample contains 30,000 to 35,000 distinct CDR3 sequences, just over 4% of which appear only once. The CDR3 contains 15 residues. Between the trimmed V and J ends, which lost 3 bases and 4 bases, there was a span of 13 bases. CDR1 and CDR2 (germline): SGHRS, YFSETQ. There are many counts of this clonotype. Material for sequencing was CD4+ T cells from blood. This sequence joins TRBV5-1 and TRBJ2-2, with D perhaps being TRBD1 or TRBD2 (6 bases each). This sequence was found in a middle-aged woman in good health. This CDR3 is CASSWGASPTGELFF. CDR3 coding DNA: TGCGCCAGCAGCTGGGGGGCGAGCCCCACCGGGGAGCTGTTTTTT.